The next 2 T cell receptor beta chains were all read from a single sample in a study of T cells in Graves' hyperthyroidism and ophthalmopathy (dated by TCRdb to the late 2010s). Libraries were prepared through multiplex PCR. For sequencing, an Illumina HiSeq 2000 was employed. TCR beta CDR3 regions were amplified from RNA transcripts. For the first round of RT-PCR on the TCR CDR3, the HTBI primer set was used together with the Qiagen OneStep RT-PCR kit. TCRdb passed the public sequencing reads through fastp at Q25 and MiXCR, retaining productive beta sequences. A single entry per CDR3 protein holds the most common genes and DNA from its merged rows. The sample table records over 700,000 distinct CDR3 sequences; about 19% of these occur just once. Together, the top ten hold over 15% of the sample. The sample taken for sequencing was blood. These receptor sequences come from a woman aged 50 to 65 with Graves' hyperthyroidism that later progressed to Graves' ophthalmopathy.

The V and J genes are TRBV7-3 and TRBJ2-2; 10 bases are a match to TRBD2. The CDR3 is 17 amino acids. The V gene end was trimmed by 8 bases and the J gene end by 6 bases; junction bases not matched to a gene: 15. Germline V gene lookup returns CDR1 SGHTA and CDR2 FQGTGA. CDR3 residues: CASGSNPSGGASGELFF. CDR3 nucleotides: TGTGCCAGCGGCTCTAACCCCAGCGGGGGGGCCTCCGGGGAGCTGTTTTTT.

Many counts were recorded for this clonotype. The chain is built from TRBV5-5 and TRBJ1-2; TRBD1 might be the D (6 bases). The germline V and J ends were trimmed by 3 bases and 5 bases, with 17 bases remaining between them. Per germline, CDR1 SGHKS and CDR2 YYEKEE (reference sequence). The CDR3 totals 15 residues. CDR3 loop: CASSSATGSQYGYTF. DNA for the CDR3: TGTGCCAGCAGCTCGGCGACAGGTTCCCAATATGGCTACACCTTC.